Given below is one TCR beta chain in context. The sample originates from a study of identical twins. This CDR3 is 15 amino acids long. Germline values: CDR1 DFQATT, CDR2 SNEGSKA (reference sequence). V was clipped by 2 bases and J by 0 bases, with 13 bases between them. Unique molecular identifiers were present on the cDNA, and a universal primer site came from template switching. TCRdb recomputed calls from the 5' RACE reads with MiXCR, one row per CDR3 protein. This table holds 300,000 to 400,000 distinct CDR3 sequences, more than 9% found once. This sample was shared with a second study, whose subject was yellow fever vaccine responses in identical twins.

The clonotype originates from a woman under 30 in good health. This rearrangement joins TRBV20-1 to TRBJ1-2; D gene ambiguous. Sequenced input: CD8+ T cells sorted from blood. The CDR3 DNA follows: TGCAGTGCTAGACCCCCCACATCACCTAACTATGGCTACACCTTC. Amino acid sequence: CSARPPTSPNYGYTF.